This T cell receptor beta chain emerged from a study of T cell repertoires in aging, cancer and after chemotherapy. About the study: The whole study produced a dataset of roughly 8.8 million TCR reads.

This clonotype was detected a few times. One junction end disagrees with the germline gene, perhaps due to a read error. Rearranged V-D-J TRB sequences were amplified with a mixed TRB-A/B primer pool. Each CDR3 protein gets one entry after TCRdb re-called the multiplex PCR reads with MiXCR. The data show under 12,000 distinct CDR3 sequences, with roughly 40% seen just once and less than 8.5% held by the top ten. CDR3 size: 15 residues. Germline CDR1 is LGHNA and CDR2 is YNFKEQ. Peripheral blood genomic DNA, not sorted cells or RNA, was the template. Sequenced: blood. The receptor's source is a human donor in good health. The V gene is TRBV4-2, the J gene TRBJ2-5, with TRBD2 matching over 13 bases. The CDR3 protein is CASSQNSGTSGALAF. The CDR3 bases are TGTGCCAGCAGCCAAAACTCCGGGACTAGCGGGGCACTAGCCTTC.